These 9 T cell receptor beta chains share one sample of origin, sequenced in a study of blood T cells in healthy people across ages. Primers used in a second PCR of roughly 6 to 11 cycles were a sample-barcoded 5' primer and a J-beta primer mix. TCRdb re-analysed the 5' RACE reads in MiXCR, keeping a single row per CDR3 protein. The sample holds roughly 1,000,000 distinct CDR3 sequences, about 23% seen once. These records were also assigned to another study, of T cells of mothers and their children.

Sequenced sample: blood. The receptors come from a girl aged 2 to 10 in good health.

This clonotype was observed a few times. DNA of the CDR3: TGTGCCACCAGCAGAGATCCCTCGACAGGGCGGAATGAGCAGTTCTTC. It is translated as CATSRDPSTGRNEQFF. The rearrangement links TRBV15 to TRBJ2-5, with TRBD1 matching 7 bases. With the DNA end fitting TRBJ2-1 better, the J assignment may be wrong. The germline CDR1 and CDR2 sequences are LNHNV and YYDKDF (reference sequence). The CDR3 has 16 amino acids.

A few counts support this clonotype. This chain joins TRBV7-9 and TRBJ1-4; 8 nucleotides match TRBD1. Germline V gene sequence: CDR1 SEHNR, CDR2 FQNEAQ (reference sequence). V trimming: 2 bases; J trimming: 6 bases; junction bases outside the gene matches: 5. The length of the CDR3 is 15 residues. For the CDR3, the DNA is TGTGCCAGCAGCTTAACACAGGGGGGAGATGAAAAACTGTTTTTT. Its protein is CASSLTQGGDEKLFF. The full variable domain, with the rest looked up from reference TRBV7-9 and TRBJ1-4, is DTGVSQNPRHKITKRGQNVTFRCDPISEHNRLYWYRQTLGQGPEFLTYFQNEAQLEKSRLLSDRFSAERPKGSFSTLEIQRTEQGDSAMYLCASSLTQGGDEKLFFGSGTQLSVL.

The gene calls are TRBV7-2 and TRBJ2-3; TRBD2 matches at 9 bases. CDR1 and CDR2 from the germline V gene are SGHTA and FQGNSA. CDR3 length equals 16 residues. V dropped 5 bases and J dropped 0; count of bases not matched to a gene: 6. The DNA of the CDR3 is TGTGCCAGCAGCGCCCAGAGCGGGGGGAGCACAGATACGCAGTATTTT. Translation: CASSAQSGGSTDTQYF.

This chain links TRBV6-1 with TRBJ2-1; D unclear. The CDR3 spans 13 residues. Germline assignment: CDR1 MNHNS and CDR2 SASEGT. Deletions cut 2 bases from V and 4 bases from J, with 6 bases between. The CDR3 nucleotides are TGTGCCAGCAGTGAATCGGTTTACAATGAGCAGTTCTTC. Encoded protein: CASSESVYNEQFF.

In its sample, this clonotype was seen many times. The V and J genes are TRBV5-1 and TRBJ2-3; D remains unclear. This CDR3 contains 12 residues. The ends were cut back, 0 bases at V and 6 bases at J, with 5 bases in the middle. In germline, CDR1 is SGHRS, CDR2 YFSETQ. The CDR3 nucleotides are TGCGCCAGCAGCTTGGGCGACGATACGCAGTATTTT. This sequence encodes CASSLGDDTQYF.

The J gene is TRBJ2-1, the V gene TRBV2; the D gene is possibly TRBD2 (6 bases). V lost 4 bases and J 3 bases, leaving 13 bases between the germline ends. Per the germline V gene, CDR1 is SNHLY and CDR2 is FYNNEI. The CDR3 is 15 amino acids. CDR3 loop: CASSADGGSYNEQFF. CDR3 in DNA: TGTGCCAGCAGTGCCGACGGGGGTAGCTACAATGAGCAGTTCTTC.

The chain couples TRBV4-3 to TRBJ2-5; a possible D gene is TRBD1 (7 bases). The length of the CDR3 is 16 residues. In germline, CDR1 is LGHNA, CDR2 YSLEER. Trimming left V 1 base short and J 3 bases short, with 15 bases between. Here the CDR3 reads CASSQGPGGMEETQYF. CDR3 coding DNA: TGCGCCAGCAGCCAAGGTCCAGGGGGGATGGAAGAGACCCAGTACTTC.

V is TRBV6-1 and J is TRBJ2-5, with TRBD2 as a possible D gene (6 bases). The CDR3 extends over 16 amino acids. Per germline, CDR1 MNHNS and CDR2 SASEGT. V was pared by 3 bases and J by 5 bases, with 19 bases between. Here the CDR3 reads CASSETGEAPWETQYF. The DNA of the CDR3 is TGTGCCAGCAGTGAGACGGGGGAGGCCCCCTGGGAGACCCAGTACTTC.

The rearrangement uses TRBV5-1 and TRBJ2-3; D may correspond to TRBD1 or TRBD2 (5 bases each). V was pared by 2 bases and J by 3 bases, with 13 bases between. The CDR3 covers 15 residues. Per germline, CDR1 SGHRS and CDR2 YFSETQ. The CDR3 loop reads CASSFRDGRTDTQYF. Written as DNA, the CDR3 is TGCGCCAGCAGCTTCCGGGACGGAAGGACAGATACGCAGTATTTT.